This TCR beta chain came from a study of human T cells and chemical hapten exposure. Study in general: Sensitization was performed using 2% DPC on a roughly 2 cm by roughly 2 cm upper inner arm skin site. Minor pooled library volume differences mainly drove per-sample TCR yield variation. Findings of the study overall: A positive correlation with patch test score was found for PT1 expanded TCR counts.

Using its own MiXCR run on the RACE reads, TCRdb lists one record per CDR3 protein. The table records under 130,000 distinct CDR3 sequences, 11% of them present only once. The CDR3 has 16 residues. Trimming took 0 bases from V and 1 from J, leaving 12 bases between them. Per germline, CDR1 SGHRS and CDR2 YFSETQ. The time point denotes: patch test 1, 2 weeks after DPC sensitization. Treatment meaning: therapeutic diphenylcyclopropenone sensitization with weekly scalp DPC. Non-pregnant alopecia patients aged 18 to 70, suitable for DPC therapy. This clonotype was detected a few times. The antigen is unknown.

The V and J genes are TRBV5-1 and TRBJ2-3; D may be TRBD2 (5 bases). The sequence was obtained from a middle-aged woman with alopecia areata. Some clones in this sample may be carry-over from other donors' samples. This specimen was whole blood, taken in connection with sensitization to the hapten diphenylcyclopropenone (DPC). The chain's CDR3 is CASSLVSGRRTDTQYF. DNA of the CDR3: TGCGCCAGCAGCTTGGTGTCGGGGAGACGCACAGATACGCAGTATTTT.